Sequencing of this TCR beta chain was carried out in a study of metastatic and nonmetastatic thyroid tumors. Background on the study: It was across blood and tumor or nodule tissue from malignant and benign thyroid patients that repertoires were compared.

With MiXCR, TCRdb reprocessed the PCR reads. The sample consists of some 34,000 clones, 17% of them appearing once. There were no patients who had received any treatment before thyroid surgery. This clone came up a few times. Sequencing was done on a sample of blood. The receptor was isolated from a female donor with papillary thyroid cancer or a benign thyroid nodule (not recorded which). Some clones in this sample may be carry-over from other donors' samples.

CDR3 nucleotides: TGTGCCAGCAGGGCAGGACAGAACCTCTATGGCTACACCTTC. Its protein is CASRAGQNLYGYTF. The chain couples TRBV28 to TRBJ1-2; the D gene is possibly TRBD1 (6 bases). The V gene's germline CDR1 is MDHEN and CDR2 SYDVKM. The CDR3 length is 14 residues. The germline V and J ends were trimmed by 6 bases and 4 bases, with 15 bases remaining between them.